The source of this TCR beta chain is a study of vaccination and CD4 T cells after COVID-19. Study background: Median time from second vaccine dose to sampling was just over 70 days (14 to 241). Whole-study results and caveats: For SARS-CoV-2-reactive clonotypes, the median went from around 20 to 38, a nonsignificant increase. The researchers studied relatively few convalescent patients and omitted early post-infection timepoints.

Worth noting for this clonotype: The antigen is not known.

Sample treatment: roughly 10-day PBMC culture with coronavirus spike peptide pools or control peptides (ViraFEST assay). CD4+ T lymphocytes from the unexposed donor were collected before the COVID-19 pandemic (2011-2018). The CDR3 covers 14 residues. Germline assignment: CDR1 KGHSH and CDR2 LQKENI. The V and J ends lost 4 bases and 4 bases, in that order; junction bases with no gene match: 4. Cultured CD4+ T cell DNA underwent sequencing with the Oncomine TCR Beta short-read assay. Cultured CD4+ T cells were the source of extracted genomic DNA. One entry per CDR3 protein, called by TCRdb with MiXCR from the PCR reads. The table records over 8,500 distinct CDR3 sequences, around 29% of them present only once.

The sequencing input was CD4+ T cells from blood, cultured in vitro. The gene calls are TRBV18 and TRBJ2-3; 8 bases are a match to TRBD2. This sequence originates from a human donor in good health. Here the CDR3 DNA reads TGTGCCAGCTCACTGGGACTAGGTGCAGATACGCAGTATTTT. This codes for CASSLGLGADTQYF.